These T cell receptor beta chains were read from a single sample in a study of patients and donors after allogeneic stem cell transplantation. TCRdb reanalysed the RT-PCR reads using MiXCR and keeps one entry per CDR3 protein. The top ten hold 5% to 6.5% of the sample, which has 900,000 to 1,000,000 distinct CDR3 sequences, 15% to 20% seen once. Sequencing was performed on blood, either unsorted or a sorted T cell fraction (not recorded which). These receptors all come from a human donor who was either an allogeneic HSCT recipient or a stem cell or donor lymphocyte infusion donor (not recorded which). It is not recorded whose cells these are; they may come from a transplant donor. Both conserved end residues are part of each CDR3. A D gene is named only where the DNA matches it firmly. The listing skips clone size in some rows; elsewhere it reads once, few, many or a size class.

TRBJ2-3 TRBV12-3/TRBV12-4 many . TGTGCCAGCAGTCCGTTCTTGGAGGGCGGCACAGATACGCAGTATTTT CASSPFLEGGTDTQYF
TRBJ2-1 TRBV30 . . TGTGCCTGGAGTGGTATTAGTCATGATGAGCAGTTCTTC CAWSGISHDEQFF
TRBJ1-2 TRBV7-6 . TRBD1 TGTGCCAGCAGTGTCATTGGGACAGGGAGTGATGGCTACACCTTC CASSVIGTGSDGYTF
TRBJ2-2 TRBV11-2 many TRBD2 TGTGCCAGCAGCTCACTAGCGGCGAACACCGGGGAGCTGTTTTTT CASSSLAANTGELFF
TRBJ2-1 TRBV11-2 . . TGTGCCAGCAGCCCCAGGAAGGATAACCCTTCCTCTTTAGCTGAGCAGTTCTTC CASSPRKDNPSSLAEQFF
TRBJ1-5 TRBV12-3/TRBV12-4 . TRBD1 TGTGCCAGCAGGAAAGGGACAGGGTTTGATCAGCCCCAGCATTTT CASRKGTGFDQPQHF
TRBJ1-6 TRBV20-1 many . TGCAGTGCAGGGGTGAGCAATTCACCCCTCCACTTT CSAGVSNSPLHF
TRBJ2-5 TRBV9 . TRBD2 TGTGCCAGCAGCACCCGGGGACTAGCGGGACCACAAGAGACCCAGTACTTC CASSTRGLAGPQETQYF
TRBJ2-2 TRBV4-3 few . TGCGCCAGCAGCCAAGGTGGGCGGAAAGGCGGGGAGCTGTTTTTT CASSQGGRKGGELFF
TRBJ1-2 TRBV25-1 few . TGTGCCAGCAGTGGGAGAAGGGGCTACACCTTC CASSGRRGYTF
TRBJ2-1 TRBV25-1 . TRBD1 TGTGCCAGCAGTGAGATCCAGGGGGTCAACAATGAGCAGTTCTTC CASSEIQGVNNEQFF
TRBJ1-6 TRBV20-1 . . TGCAGTGCTAGAGATCCCGGGCTACTTAATTCACCCCTCCACTTT CSARDPGLLNSPLHF
TRBJ2-5 TRBV12-3/TRBV12-4 . . TGTGCCAGCAGTTTAGCGCGGGGCTACGAGGAGCAAGAGACCCAGTACTTC CASSLARGYEEQETQYF
TRBJ1-6 TRBV6-5 . TRBD1 TGTGCCAGCAGTTACTCGTGGGGGACAGGGGGAAATTCACCCCTCCACTTT CASSYSWGTGGNSPLHF
TRBJ2-7 TRBV5-5 . . TGTGCCAGCAGAATCGGGACATCCTCCTACGAGCAGTACTTC CASRIGTSSYEQYF
TRBJ2-1 TRBV2 few . TGTGCCAGCAGGAAGGGGCCGGGAGAGGGTGAGCAGTTCTTC CASRKGPGEGEQFF
TRBJ2-5 TRBV19 few TRBD2 TGTGCCAGTAGTATAGGCACTAGCGGGAGGAGGGAGACCCAGTACTTC CASSIGTSGRRETQYF
TRBJ2-4 TRBV9 . . TGTGCCAGCAGCGTAGAGACAGAAAACATTCAGTACTTC CASSVETENIQYF
TRBJ1-2 TRBV2 . . TGTGCCAGCAGCCCCGGGACAAACCTTCTTAACTATGGCTACACCTTC CASSPGTNLLNYGYTF
TRBJ1-3 TRBV5-1 few . TGCGCCAGCAGCTTGGACAGAAATGGAAACACCATATATTTT CASSLDRNGNTIYF
TRBJ1-1 TRBV20-1 few TRBD1 TGCAGTGCTAGAGACCCCCCCGACAGGGGTTCAGCCACTGAAGCTTTCTTT CSARDPPDRGSATEAFF
TRBJ2-5 TRBV24-1 once . TGTGCCACCAGAGGGGCCGAGTACCAAGAGACCCAGTACTTC CATRGAEYQETQYF
TRBJ2-5 TRBV12-3/TRBV12-4 . TRBD1 TGTGCCAGCACCCGGGACAGAATACAAGAGACCCAGTACTTC CASTRDRIQETQYF
TRBJ2-7 TRBV5-1 . . TGCGCCAGCAGCTTGGGGCTTCCGCGATCCTCCTCCTACGAGCAGTACTTC CASSLGLPRSSSYEQYF
TRBJ2-7 TRBV18 few . TGTGCCACCTCGACCCGGGACTCCTACGAGCAGTACTTC CATSTRDSYEQYF
TRBJ1-1 TRBV29-1 few TRBD1 TGCAGCGTTGCCCGACAGGGAGGGACTGAAGCTTTCTTT CSVARQGGTEAFF
TRBJ2-1 TRBV5-1 many . TGCGCCAGCAGCTTATCCTCCGGCTCCTACAATGAGCAGTTCTTC CASSLSSGSYNEQFF
TRBJ1-3 TRBV10-3 . . TGTGCCATCAGTGGAGGTCAGGTTCCCTCTGGAAACACCATATATTTT CAISGGQVPSGNTIYF
TRBJ1-1 TRBV12-5 . . TGTGCTAGTGGTCTATTCGTGAACACTGAAGCTTTCTTT CASGLFVNTEAFF
TRBJ2-7 TRBV7-8 few . TGTGCCAGCAGCCCCCGAAGGAGCGGATCCTCCTACGAGCAGTACTTC CASSPRRSGSSYEQYF
TRBJ2-1 TRBV6-2/TRBV6-3 . TRBD1 TGTGCCAGCAGTAAGGGGACAGGAAAAGACAATGAGCAGTTCTTC CASSKGTGKDNEQFF
TRBJ2-2 TRBV12-3/TRBV12-4 many . TGTGCCAGCAGTTTCTCAGGTCGGGGGACCGGGGAGCTGTTTTTT CASSFSGRGTGELFF
TRBJ1-2 TRBV18 few TRBD1 TGTGCCAGCTCACCTGGACAGGGTAGAAGCTACACCTTC CASSPGQGRSYTF
TRBJ1-6 TRBV13 few . TGTGCCAGCAGCCTCGGGGGAAACCTCTTTGATTCACCCCTCCACTTT CASSLGGNLFDSPLHF
TRBJ2-1 TRBV4-1 few . TGCGCCAGCATGGGGACCGTAAGTGGCAATGAGCAGTTCTTC CASMGTVSGNEQFF
TRBJ2-1 TRBV20-1 . . TGCAGTGCTAGAGATTTCATAGGACCCCCGCCGGGCAATGAGCAGTTCTTC CSARDFIGPPPGNEQFF
TRBJ1-2 TRBV30 . . TGTGCCTGGGAAAATCCAGGGGCGGGCTATGGCTACACCTTC CAWENPGAGYGYTF
TRBJ2-3 TRBV9 . TRBD1 TGTGCCAGCAGCGTAGGACGAGGGGGCGGTTTCACAGATACGCAGTATTTT CASSVGRGGGFTDTQYF
TRBJ1-2 TRBV12-3/TRBV12-4 few . TGTGCCAGCAGTTTAGTGGGCCTAGATGGCTACACCTTC CASSLVGLDGYTF
TRBJ1-5 TRBV29-1 . . TGCAGGCCGGGGCAGCAGCCCCAGCATTTT CRPGQQPQHF
TRBJ2-7 TRBV20-1 . . TGCAGTGCTAGAGTGCCGGGAGCCTACGAGCAGTACTTC CSARVPGAYEQYF
TRBJ2-1 TRBV6-2/TRBV6-3 . . TGTGCCAGCAGCCCGAGGGGGAGGGCCGACAATGAGCAGTTCTTC CASSPRGRADNEQFF
TRBJ1-2 TRBV12-3/TRBV12-4 . . TGTGCCAGCAGTTTATCCGCAGGGCTGAGCTACACCTTC CASSLSAGLSYTF
TRBJ1-6 TRBV9 . . TGTGCCAGCAGCGTAGTCCCTCGGAGAGGGTCCTATAATTCACCCCTCCACTTT CASSVVPRRGSYNSPLHF
TRBJ2-5 TRBV12-3/TRBV12-4 many TRBD2 TGTGCCAGCAGCCTCCTTGGGGGGGTCGACGTAGCGGGAGCACAAGAGACCCAGTACTTC CASSLLGGVDVAGAQETQYF
TRBJ1-5 TRBV9 many . TGTGCCAGCAGCGTAGGGGGCGTTCAGCCCCAGCATTTT CASSVGGVQPQHF
TRBJ2-7 TRBV5-1 . TRBD1 TGCGCCAGCAGCCCCGGGACAGGGGGTCCCTACGAGCAGTACTTC CASSPGTGGPYEQYF
TRBJ2-4 TRBV5-6 few . TGTGCCAGCAGCTTTGAGCCTAACATTCAGTACTTC CASSFEPNIQYF
TRBJ2-1 TRBV12-3/TRBV12-4 many TRBD1 TGTGCCAGCAGTTTAACTACCCCGGGACAGAACAATGAGCAGTTCTTC CASSLTTPGQNNEQFF
TRBJ2-3 TRBV15 few TRBD2 TGTGCCACCAGCAGAGAAAAAAGGCGGGGGGTCACAGATACGCAGTATTTT CATSREKRRGVTDTQYF
TRBJ2-3 TRBV6-1 few TRBD2 TGTGCCAGCAGCCGCCTCCCGAAAGCGGGATCGGGCACAGATACGCAGTATTTT CASSRLPKAGSGTDTQYF